Shown below are 21 T cell receptor beta chains from a single sample sequenced in a study of tissue T cells after allogeneic stem cell transplantation. Described time point: mouse harvest day 14 after allogeneic transplant. The graft held 10^6 splenic CD5+ T cells and 10^7 T-cell-depleted bone marrow cells. Only in-frame clones appear in the TCRdb table, and some are missing; sequencing was by immunoSEQ multiplex PCR. The sample lists around 3,000 clones, under 50% occurring once. Sequencing was carried out using lymph node tissue. Source of these receptors: a female BALB/c mouse given C57BL/6 T cells with graft-versus-host disease after an allogeneic hematopoietic cell transplant.

This clone is medium-sized. The germline and genes are mouse ones. The CDR3 goes on 1 residue after the read ends, and that part is filled in from the germline J gene. The gene calls are TRBV13-2 and TRBJ2-7, with D tentatively TRBD1 or TRBD2 (5 bases each). The CDR3 is made up of 14 amino acids. CDR1 is NNHNN, CDR2 SYGAGS, per germline (reference sequence). The germline V and J ends were trimmed by 6 bases and 0 bases, with 13 bases remaining between them. The CDR3 is CASVSGTDSYEQYF. The part of the CDR3 DNA that was read is TGTGCCAGCGTCTCCGGGACGGACTCCTATGAACAGTAC.

As concerns this clone: Mouse gene names and germline throughout. The CDR3 end falls 1 residue outside the read, so it is completed with the germline J gene. V is TRBV14 and J is TRBJ1-2; D remains unclear. This CDR3 has 12 residues. CDR1 and CDR2 (germline): SGHDT, FRDEAV. The V and J ends lost 4 bases and 4 bases respectively, with 8 bases between them. The DNA read from the CDR3 is TGTGCCAGCAGTGATCGGGGCTCCGACTACACC. Translated: CASSDRGSDYT. From start to end, the CDR3 is CASSDRGSDYTF. Full variable domain (remainder filled in from reference TRBV14 and TRBJ1-2): EAGVTQSPRYAVLQEGQAVSFWCDPISGHDTLYWYQQPRDQGPQLLVYFRDEAVIDNSQLPSDRFSAVRPKGTNSTLKIQSAKQGDTATYLCASSDRGSDYTFGSGTRLLVI.

There are a few counts of this clone. Mouse gene names and germline throughout. The read stops 1 residue short of the end of the CDR3; the missing end is completed from the germline J gene. This rearrangement joins TRBV12-1 to TRBJ2-5; 10 nucleotides agree with TRBD2. V shed 1 base and J 6 bases; nucleotides not matched to a gene: 0. Germline CDR1 SGHSN, CDR2 HYEKVE. CDR3 length: 13 amino acids. The CDR3 reads CASSLGLGDTQYF. CDR3 bases read: TGTGCCAGCTCTCTGGGACTGGGGGACACCCAGTAC.

This clone turned up a few times. Mouse gene names apply. The CDR3 is cut off 1 residue early in the read; its end comes from the germline J gene. The V gene is TRBV26, the J gene TRBJ2-7; 7 nucleotides match TRBD1. The germline V gene encodes CDR1 KGHPV and CDR2 FQNQEV (reference sequence). CDR3 size: 12 residues. The V segment lost 5 bases and the J segment 7 bases; nucleotides outside the gene matches: 5. This CDR3 reads CASSVTGREQYF. The sequenced part of the CDR3 DNA is TGTGCCAGCAGTGTGACAGGGAGGGAACAGTAC. Complete variable domain (other parts from reference TRBV26 and TRBJ2-7): NSKVIQTPRYLVKGQGQKAKMRCIPEKGHPVVFWYQQNKNNEFKFLINFQNQEVLQQIDMTEKRFSAECPSNSPCSLEIQSSEAGDSALYLCASSVTGREQYFGPGTRLTVL.

A remark on this clone: All gene names here are mouse names. The read is 1 residue too short to cover the CDR3 end, so that end is filled in from the germline J gene. The chain employs TRBV3 and TRBJ2-7; a possible D gene is TRBD1 (6 bases). Germline loops: CDR1 SNHLY, CDR2 FYNGKV (reference sequence). The ends were cut back, 1 base at V and 3 bases at J, with 10 bases in the middle. The CDR3 loop spans 14 amino acids. CDR3 loop: CASSLGGQIYEQYF. The sequenced part of the CDR3 DNA is TGTGCCAGCAGCTTAGGGGGACAAATCTATGAACAGTAC. The full variable domain, in which reference TRBV3 and TRBJ2-7 provide the parts outside the CDR3, is GPKVLQIPSHQIIDMGQMVTLNCDPVSNHLYFYWYKQILGQQMEFLVNFYNGKVMEKSKLFKDQFSVERPDGSYFTLKIQPTALEDSAVYFCASSLGGQIYEQYFGPGTRLTVL.

The sample holds a few counts of this clone. Gene names denote mouse genes. The read halts 1 residue ahead of the CDR3 end, with the missing end drawn from the germline J gene. The V call is TRBV12-1, the J call TRBJ2-7, with TRBD1 identical over 9 bases. CDR3 length: 14 amino acids. Trimming at V came to 2 bases and at J to 3 bases, leaving 4 bases not matched to a gene. The germline gives CDR1 SGHSN, CDR2 HYEKVE. CDR3: CASSRDRAFYEQYF. The sequenced part of the CDR3 DNA is TGTGCCAGCTCTCGGGACAGGGCGTTCTATGAACAGTAC.

Worth noting for this clone: At one boundary the junction diverges from the germline segment, which might be a read error. These gene names are mouse names. The CDR3 extends 1 residue past the end of the read, so its final part is completed from the germline J gene. The V call is TRBV2, the J call TRBJ2-2; D is unclear. The CDR3 length is 15 residues. Germline lookup yields CDR1 LGHNA and CDR2 YSYQKL. The covered CDR3 bases are TGTGCCAGCATCCAAGAAACTGCACACACCGGGCAGCTCTAC. It codes for CASIQETAHTGQLY. The entire CDR3 protein reads CASIQETAHTGQLYF. Full variable domain (outside the CDR3, taken from reference TRBV2 and TRBJ2-2): DPKIIQKPKYLVAVTGSEKILICEQYLGHNAMYWYRQSAKKPLEFMFSYSYQKLMDNQTASSRFQPQSSKKNHLDLQITALKPDDSATYFCASIQETAHTGQLYFGEGSKLTVL.

Regarding this clone: All gene names here are mouse names. The sequenced fragment ends 1 residue before the CDR3 boundary, so the rest is inferred from the germline J gene. The chain uses TRBV31 and TRBJ2-5; D may be TRBD2 (6 bases). The CDR3 consists of 14 residues. The V end lost 1 base, the J end lost 1 base, and 9 bases lay between the germline ends. The germline V gene encodes CDR1 GKSSPN and CDR2 SITVG. The chain's CDR3 is CAWSHTGYQDTQYF. CDR3 DNA (partial): TGTGCCTGGAGTCACACTGGGTACCAAGACACCCAGTAC.

In the case of this clone: Mouse names are used for the genes. The sample contains more than one DNA sequence encoding this CDR3. The CDR3 reads CASSLSGASQNTLYF. The covered CDR3 bases are TGTGCCAGCAGTCTATCCGGGGCTAGTCAAAACACCTTGTAC. The genes are TRBV26 and TRBJ2-4; the D gene could be TRBD1 or TRBD2 (5 bases each). Read sequence stops 1 residue before the CDR3 end, and the germline J gene provides the missing end. There are 15 residues in the CDR3. V was trimmed by 3 bases and J by 0 bases, leaving 10 bases between them. Germline CDR1 is KGHPV and CDR2 is FQNQEV (reference sequence).

By frequency in the sample, this clone is medium-sized (0.01 to 0.1%). The gene symbols are mouse symbols. Read sequence stops 1 residue before the CDR3 end, and the germline J gene provides the missing end. The V and J genes are TRBV16 and TRBJ1-3; D is uncertain. From germline, CDR1 is SGHSA and CDR2 FRNQAP. Trimming cost V 3 bases and J 0 bases, with 6 bases left between them. The CDR3 runs 14 residues. Incomplete CDR3 DNA: TGTGCAAGCAGCTTCCAGACTTCTGGAAATACGCTCTAT. Encoded protein: CASSFQTSGNTLY. The full CDR3 protein reads CASSFQTSGNTLYF.

By share of the sample, this clone is medium-sized. Genes and germline are mouse. The read stops 1 residue short of the end of the CDR3; the missing end is completed from the germline J gene. V and J are TRBV5 and TRBJ1-1; D is uncertain. Germline CDR1 reads LGHNA; CDR2 reads YNLKQL (reference sequence). The CDR3 runs 13 residues. Trimming left V 0 bases short and J 0 bases short, with 2 bases between. The CDR3: CASSQEQNTEVFF. CDR3 DNA (partial): TGTGCCAGCAGCCAAGAACAGAACACAGAAGTCTTC.

This clone was counted between two and nine times. The germline and genes are mouse ones. The read finishes 1 residue shy of the CDR3 end, and the germline J gene is used to complete it. This sequence joins TRBV16 and TRBJ2-7; 9 bases match TRBD1. The V segment lost 4 bases and the J segment 2 bases; nucleotides outside the gene matches: 3. This CDR3 has 14 residues. Germline CDR1 and CDR2: SGHSA and FRNQAP. The sequenced CDR3 bases are TGTGCAAGCAGCTCACAGGGGGCTGCCTATGAACAGTAC. Its protein is CASSSQGAAYEQY. The CDR3 in its entirety is CASSSQGAAYEQYF.

Points on this clone: Gene labels here are mouse ones. CDR3 bases read: TGTGCCAGCAGTCCCCGACTGGGGGGATCAGAAACGCTGTAT. It translates to CASSPRLGGSETLY. The CDR3 reads in full as CASSPRLGGSETLYF. The J gene is TRBJ2-3, the V gene TRBV26; 10 nucleotides align to TRBD2. The sequence runs out 1 residue before the end of the CDR3; the remainder is reconstructed from the germline J gene. The V segment lost 4 bases and the J segment 4 bases; nucleotides outside the gene matches: 5. The CDR3 has 15 residues. CDR1 and CDR2 from the germline V gene are KGHPV and FQNQEV (reference sequence).

This clone was seen more than once but under ten times. Gene and germline names: mouse. The read ends 1 residue early relative to the CDR3; the germline J gene fills the gap. The genes are TRBV26 and TRBJ1-2; D remains unclear. V lost 3 bases, J lost 0 bases, and 5 bases lay in between. CDR1 and CDR2 from the germline V gene are KGHPV and FQNQEV (reference sequence). The CDR3 is 13 residues long. Incomplete CDR3 DNA: TGTGCCAGCAGTCTTCAGGCAAACTCCGACTACACC. Protein sequence: CASSLQANSDYT. The entire CDR3 protein reads CASSLQANSDYTF. Looking up the rest from reference TRBV26 and TRBJ1-2 gives the full variable domain: NSKVIQTPRYLVKGQGQKAKMRCIPEKGHPVVFWYQQNKNNEFKFLINFQNQEVLQQIDMTEKRFSAECPSNSPCSLEIQSSEAGDSALYLCASSLQANSDYTFGSGTRLLVI.

This clone was detected only a few times. These gene names are mouse names. The CDR3 is cut off 1 residue early in the read; its end comes from the germline J gene. The gene calls are TRBV13-3 and TRBJ2-4; the D gene is possibly TRBD1 (6 bases). The CDR3 spans 14 residues. V lost 5 bases, J lost 2 bases, and 12 bases lay in between. The V gene's germline CDR1 is NNHDY and CDR2 SYVADS. The CDR3 sequence: CASSLRDNQNTLYF. CDR3 bases read: TGTGCCAGCAGCCTCCGGGACAATCAAAACACCTTGTAC.

Worth noting for this clone: Genes and germline are mouse. The read terminates 1 residue before the CDR3 end, so the remaining end is supplied by the germline J gene. This rearrangement joins TRBV1 to TRBJ2-4; 8 positions match TRBD1. Unmatched junction bases numbered 6, after V lost 2 bases and J lost 5 bases. In germline, CDR1 is NSQYPW, CDR2 LRSPGD (reference sequence). The CDR3 has 15 amino acids. The chain's CDR3 is CTCSARQGRRNTLYF. CDR3 DNA, as far as it was read: TGCACCTGCAGTGCAAGACAGGGGCGAAGAAACACCTTGTAC.

Regarding this clone: With a much larger clone just one base away, this may be a read error. The gene names given are mouse names. Read data end 1 residue before the CDR3 end; the end is taken from the germline J gene. V is TRBV29 and J is TRBJ1-3; 8 positions agree with TRBD1. Germline V lookup: CDR1 MSHET, CDR2 SYDVDS. Losses at the gene ends were 3 bases for V and 5 bases for J; bases not matched to a gene: 3. This CDR3 has 14 residues. The sequenced CDR3 bases are TGTGCTAGCAGTTTCAGGGGGCATAGAAATACGCTCTAT. It is translated as CASSFRGHRNTLY. The full CDR3 sequence reads CASSFRGHRNTLYF.

Comment on this clone: One base separates it from a far larger clone, so it is likely a read error. Gene names refer to mouse genes. The CDR3 goes on 1 residue after the read ends, and that part is filled in from the germline J gene. The rearrangement uses TRBV19 and TRBJ2-7, with D possibly called TRBD1 or TRBD2 (5 bases each). The CDR3 covers 14 residues. Germline CDR1 and CDR2: FNHDT and SITEND (reference sequence). Trimming removed 1 base from V and 4 bases from J, with 12 bases in between. The CDR3 region is CASSIRAGRYEQYF. Partial CDR3 DNA: TGTGCCAGCAGTATACGGGCGGGGCGATATGAACAGTAC.

A remark on this clone: Genes and germline come from the mouse. Coverage ceases 1 residue before the CDR3 finishes, and the germline J gene fills in the end. The chain carries TRBV4 and TRBJ1-1; a weak D match, TRBD1 (5 bases). The CDR3 length is 13 residues. Trimming took off 5 bases at V and 1 base at J, with 8 bases between the two ends. Germline assignment: CDR1 LGHDT and CDR2 YNNKQL (reference sequence). The covered CDR3 bases are TGTGCCAGCAGCGCGGGACGGAACACAGAAGTCTTC. The encoded protein is CASSAGRNTEVF. The whole CDR3 protein is CASSAGRNTEVFF. The whole variable domain, remainder taken from reference TRBV4 and TRBJ1-1, is ETAVFQTPNYHVTQVGNEVSFNCKQTLGHDTMYWYKQDSKKLLKIMFSYNNKQLIVNETVPRRFSPQSSDKAHLNLRIKSVEPEDSAVYLCASSAGRNTEVFFGKGTRLTVV.

This clone is medium-sized by share. Gene names denote mouse genes. Coverage ceases 1 residue before the CDR3 finishes, and the germline J gene fills in the end. The V call is TRBV13-2, the J call TRBJ2-7, with 10 bases lining up with TRBD1. The germline gives CDR1 NNHNN, CDR2 SYGAGS (reference sequence). The J segment lost 2 bases and the V segment lost 5 bases, leaving 1 base of the junction unmatched. This CDR3 has 13 amino acids. CDR3 amino acids: CASGDRGTYEQYF. The CDR3 bases that were read are TGTGCCAGCGGGGACAGGGGGACCTATGAACAGTAC.

This clone was recorded once. Mouse germline and gene names are used. Coverage ceases 1 residue before the CDR3 finishes, and the germline J gene fills in the end. The gene calls are TRBV26 and TRBJ2-5; TRBD2 agrees at 11 bases. The V segment lost 3 bases and the J segment 6 bases; nucleotides outside the gene matches: 5. Germline lookup yields CDR1 KGHPV and CDR2 FQNQEV (reference sequence). The CDR3 has 15 amino acids. The CDR3 sequence: CASSLPGLGVDTQYF. The part of the CDR3 DNA that was read is TGTGCCAGCAGTCTCCCGGGACTGGGGGTGGACACCCAGTAC.